Following are 24 T cell receptor beta chains from one sample sequenced in a study of a mutant IDH1 vaccine in newly diagnosed glioma. These TCRs' antigens remain unknown. Noted time point: week 47, end of study. Doses comprised 300 ug of mutant IDH1 20-mer peptide each, plus topical imiquimod. Some clones are missing from TCRdb's copy, which holds only in-frame ones; the method was immunoSEQ multiplex PCR. The sample carries roughly 31,000 clones, approximately 84% recorded once. Here the sequenced sample was PBMCs, taken from a glioma patient whose treatment included an IDH1 peptide vaccine. All receptors derive from a man aged 25-40 years with glioma.

The J gene is TRBJ2-7, the V gene TRBV4-1, with 15 bases matching TRBD2. With V trimmed by 6 bases and J by 3 bases, 9 bases remained unmatched. The CDR3 runs to 17 residues. Germline V CDR1 and CDR2: MGHRA, YSYEKL. This chain's CDR3 is CASSPGLAGGRNYEQYF. CDR3 DNA: TGCGCCAGCAGTCCGGGACTAGCGGGAGGTCGGAACTACGAGCAGTACTTC.

The chain couples TRBV30 to TRBJ2-7; weak D call: TRBD1 (6 bases). Germline lookup yields CDR1 GTSNPN and CDR2 SVGIG (reference sequence). Trimming shortened V by 0 bases and J by 3 bases, and 12 bases separated the two germline ends. The CDR3 is 14 residues long. The CDR3, as DNA: TGTGCCTGGAGTGTAGGGGGTGAGGGCTACGAGCAGTACTTC. Translated, it gives CAWSVGGEGYEQYF. Variable domain in full (rest from reference TRBV30 and TRBJ2-7): SQTIHQWPATLVQPVGSPLSLECTVEGTSNPNLYWYRQAAGRGLQLLFYSVGIGQISSEVPQNLSASRPQDRQFILSSKKLLLSDSGFYLCAWSVGGEGYEQYFGPGTRLTVT.

In its sample, this clone was seen a few times. The chain links TRBV6-5 to TRBJ1-5; D gene uncertain. Germline V gene data show CDR1 as MNHEY and CDR2 as SVGAGI. Trimming cost V 2 bases and J 3 bases, with 8 bases left between them. The CDR3 has 14 residues. CDR3 loop: CASSYDRTNQPQHF. The CDR3 DNA reads as TGTGCCAGCAGTTACGATCGGACCAATCAGCCCCAGCATTTT.

The CDR3 sequence: CASSEYKGGTEAFF. In nucleotides, the CDR3 is TGTGCCAGCAGTGAATATAAAGGGGGGACTGAAGCTTTCTTT. This rearrangement joins TRBV25-1 to TRBJ1-1, with D maybe TRBD1 (6 bases). CDR1 and CDR2 from the germline V gene are MGHDK and SYGVNS. Trimming left V 0 bases short and J 5 bases short, with 10 bases between. This CDR3 is 14 amino acids long.

This sequence joins TRBV29-1 and TRBJ2-2; TRBD2 agrees at 15 bases. Germline assignment: CDR1 SQVTM and CDR2 ANQGSEA. The CDR3 length is 15 residues. V lost 6 bases and J lost 7; bases outside the gene matches: 6. The chain's CDR3 is CSVGTSGRRDGELFF. For the CDR3, the DNA is TGCAGCGTAGGGACTAGCGGGAGGCGGGACGGGGAGCTGTTTTTT.

DNA of the CDR3: TGTGCCAGCAGCAAAGGTATGGAGGAGAGGCCCCAGTACTTC. It encodes CASSKGMEERPQYF. The chain recombines TRBV21-1 with TRBJ2-5; the table assigns TRBD2, which was not confirmed against the DNA. TRBV21-1 is annotated as a pseudogene. The CDR3 has 14 amino acids.

This clone was found once. This chain links TRBV10-3 with TRBJ1-1, with a possible D match to TRBD1 (5 bases). CDR3 length equals 15 residues. CDR1 is ENHRY and CDR2 is SYGVKD in the germline V gene. The V end was cut by 8 bases, the J end by 1 base, with 17 bases between. In DNA form, the CDR3 reads TGTGCCATCCGAGGGGTGGGAGGAGCGAACACTGAAGCTTTCTTT. This encodes CAIRGVGGANTEAFF.

The chain couples TRBV19 to TRBJ1-1; no reliable D call. Germline V gene sequence: CDR1 LNHDA, CDR2 SQIVND (reference sequence). Trimming cost V 1 base and J 4 bases, with 7 bases left between them. The CDR3 is 13 residues long. The CDR3 region is CASSIARGTEAFF. The CDR3, as DNA: TGTGCCAGTAGTATAGCCCGGGGCACTGAAGCTTTCTTT. Full variable domain (outside the CDR3, taken from reference TRBV19 and TRBJ1-1): DGGITQSPKYLFRKEGQNVTLSCEQNLNHDAMYWYRQDPGQGLRLIYYSQIVNDFQKGDIAEGYSVSREKKESFPLTVTSAQKNPTAFYLCASSIARGTEAFFGQGTRLTVV.

The CDR3 sequence: CASSTAGTHTYEQYF. The DNA for the CDR3 is TGTGCCAGCAGCACCGCCGGGACCCATACCTACGAGCAGTACTTC. This chain connects TRBV14 to TRBJ2-7; either TRBD1 or TRBD2 may fit D (5 bases each). V lost 5 bases and J 2 bases, leaving 16 bases between the germline ends. This CDR3 is 15 amino acids long. Germline loops: CDR1 SGHDN, CDR2 FVKESK.

J is TRBJ2-1 and V is TRBV6-1; unclear D gene. V was pared by 1 base and J by 8 bases, with 9 bases between. The CDR3 extends over 13 amino acids. CDR1 is MNHNS, CDR2 SASEGT, per germline. The CDR3 sequence is CASSEVGSDEQFF. As DNA, the CDR3 is TGTGCCAGCAGTGAAGTCGGGTCGGATGAGCAGTTCTTC.

This chain links TRBV7-2 with TRBJ2-2; 10 bases line up with TRBD2. CDR1 is SGHTA and CDR2 is FQGNSA in the germline V gene. CDR3 length: 16 residues. After removal of 6 bases from V and 0 bases from J, the junction contained 4 bases not matched to a gene. DNA for the CDR3: TGTGCCAGCAGTTCTACTAGCGGGGCGAACACCGGGGAGCTGTTTTTT. This codes for CASSSTSGANTGELFF.

This chain uses TRBV4-3 with TRBJ1-6; no reliable D call. The germline V gene has CDR1 LGHNA and CDR2 YSLEER. Trimming left V 0 bases short and J 7 bases short, with 4 bases between. This CDR3 has 13 amino acids. CDR3 DNA: TGCGCCAGCAGCCAAGATTGGAATTCACCCCTCCACTTT. It specifies CASSQDWNSPLHF.

This clone has a handful of counts. This chain connects TRBV30 to TRBJ1-2; no firm D call. Germline CDR1 reads GTSNPN; CDR2 reads SVGIG (reference sequence). The CDR3 is 14 amino acids. Trimming cost V 2 bases and J 0 bases, with 10 bases left between them. CDR3 protein: CAWSLPTANYGYTF. The DNA of the CDR3 is TGTGCCTGGAGTCTTCCGACGGCTAACTATGGCTACACCTTC.

The rearrangement links TRBV5-6 to TRBJ2-3; D may be TRBD2 (5 bases). The CDR3 contains 12 residues. In germline, CDR1 is SGHDT, CDR2 YYEEEE. V shed 3 bases and J shed 9 bases, with 11 bases lying between them. CDR3 in amino acids: CASSWVEDTQYF. The CDR3 coding sequence is TGTGCCAGCAGCTGGGTGGAGGACACGCAGTATTTT.

CDR3 nucleotide sequence: TGTGCCAGCTCACCAAACGGAAGGACCTCCACTGAAGCTTTCTTT. It is translated as CASSPNGRTSTEAFF. The V gene is TRBV18, the J gene TRBJ1-1; D unresolved. The CDR3 loop spans 15 amino acids. The V end lost 2 bases, the J end lost 4 bases, and 14 bases lay between the germline ends. The germline V gene has CDR1 KGHSH and CDR2 LQKENI.

This clone was picked up a small number of times. This rearrangement joins TRBV18 to TRBJ2-1; D possibly corresponds to TRBD2 (5 bases). Germline V gives CDR1 KGHSH, CDR2 LQKENI. The CDR3 has 16 amino acids. V was clipped by 6 bases and J by 1 base, with 16 bases between them. CDR3 sequence: CASSTEGSTSYNEQFF. CDR3 bases: TGTGCCAGCTCTACTGAGGGAAGTACTTCCTACAATGAGCAGTTCTTC.

This clone was counted a single time. The chain links TRBV14 to TRBJ2-7; D is possibly TRBD1 or TRBD2 (5 bases each). Germline CDR1 is SGHDN and CDR2 is FVKESK. The CDR3 length is 14 residues. Trimming left V 1 base short and J 5 bases short, with 12 bases between. CDR3 loop: CASSQGIRDDEQYF. The CDR3 DNA reads as TGTGCCAGCAGCCAAGGTATCAGGGACGACGAGCAGTACTTC.

The rearrangement joins TRBV5-4 to TRBJ1-2, with 8 bases identical to TRBD1. The V segment lost 3 bases and the J segment 7 bases; nucleotides outside the gene matches: 11. Per the germline V gene, CDR1 is SGHNT and CDR2 is YYREEE (reference sequence). The CDR3 sequence is 15 residues long. The CDR3 loop is CASSWGDRPLGGYTF. As DNA, the CDR3 is TGTGCCAGCAGCTGGGGGGACAGGCCTCTCGGTGGCTACACCTTC.

This rearrangement joins TRBV28 to TRBJ2-7; 8 nucleotides agree with TRBD1. Trimming at V came to 1 base and at J to 3 bases, leaving 11 bases not matched to a gene. Germline lookup yields CDR1 MDHEN and CDR2 SYDVKM. There are 17 residues in the CDR3. CDR3 DNA: TGTGCCAGCAGTTTATCCCGGACAGGGCGGCACCGCTACGAGCAGTACTTC. It yields the protein CASSLSRTGRHRYEQYF.

The chain uses TRBV30 and TRBJ1-1, with D possibly TRBD1 on 5 matching bases. Germline V gene sequence: CDR1 GTSNPN, CDR2 SVGIG (reference sequence). V lost 0 bases, J lost 1 base, and 6 bases lay in between. CDR3 size: 13 residues. This chain's CDR3 is CAWSVQGNTEAFF. The CDR3 coding sequence is TGTGCCTGGAGTGTCCAGGGGAACACTGAAGCTTTCTTT.

The chain is built from TRBV2 and TRBJ2-7, with 8 bases aligning to TRBD2. V was pared by 11 bases and J by 4 bases, with 10 bases of the junction left unmatched. Germline V CDR1 and CDR2: SNHLY, FYNNEI. The CDR3 loop spans 13 amino acids. The CDR3 nucleotides are TGTGCCGGGGTGAAGCGGGGGTCTTACGAGCAGTACTTC. Translating it yields CAGVKRGSYEQYF.

V usage is TRBV14 and J usage is TRBJ2-7, with a possible D match to TRBD2 (7 bases). CDR1 is SGHDN and CDR2 is FVKESK in the germline V gene. This CDR3 comprises 14 residues. Trimming shortened V by 4 bases and J by 6 bases, and 16 bases separated the two germline ends. The CDR3: CASSPLRGASEQYF. CDR3 coding DNA: TGTGCCAGCAGCCCCCTACGGGGGGCGAGCGAGCAGTACTTC.

This chain connects TRBV5-4 to TRBJ2-1, with 7 bases fitting TRBD2. Germline CDR1 is SGHNT and CDR2 is YYREEE (reference sequence). This CDR3 contains 14 residues. After removal of 3 bases from V and 8 bases from J, the junction contained 8 bases not matched to a gene. CDR3 coding DNA: TGTGCCAGCAGCTCCAAGACTAGCCGCGATGAGCAGTTCTTC. Its translation is CASSSKTSRDEQFF.

This clone was seen a few times. V and J are TRBV30 and TRBJ1-5; no reliable D call. The V and J ends lost 0 bases and 9 bases respectively, with 12 bases between them. CDR1 and CDR2 from the germline V gene are GTSNPN and SVGIG (reference sequence). The CDR3 runs 13 residues. The CDR3 protein is CAWSVHGEGPQHF. The CDR3 coding sequence is TGTGCCTGGAGTGTACACGGGGAAGGGCCCCAGCATTTT.